The rows below give T cell receptor beta chains drawn from one sample of a study of response to subunit inactivated influenza vaccine. One entry per CDR3 protein, called by TCRdb with MiXCR from the RT-PCR reads. The table has a few hundred thousand distinct CDR3 sequences, about 11% seen once. This sample was also put to use in a study of T cells expressing NK-cell markers.

The sequencing here drew on PBMCs from blood, taken on the day of vaccination. Receptors were obtained from a man aged 50-60 years who received an inactivated influenza vaccine. Each CDR3 is given with its conserved first and last residue. The D gene is left open where the match is weak. Only part of the rows carry a size: once, few, many, or a class if the clone is expanded.

TRBV12-3/TRBV12-4,many,13,NA,TRBJ2-3,TGTGCCAGCAGTTTAGGTGCGCGAGATACGCAGTATTTT,CASSLGARDTQYF
TRBV12-3/TRBV12-4,few,13,NA,TRBJ2-1,TGTGCCAGCAGTTTATCGCTAGTTGGTGAGCAGTTCTTC,CASSLSLVGEQFF
TRBV4-1,NA,15,NA,TRBJ1-2,TGCGCCAGCAGCCAGACAGACAGTTTTAACTATGGCTACACCTTC,CASSQTDSFNYGYTF
TRBV4-3,NA,14,NA,TRBJ2-1,TGCGCCAGCAGCCAAGAGGCTAGCTACGGTGAGCAGTTCTTC,CASSQEASYGEQFF
TRBV6-5,few,12,NA,TRBJ2-5,TGTGCCAGCAGTTACGATGCTGAGACCCAGTACTTC,CASSYDAETQYF
TRBV29-1,many,13,NA,TRBJ2-1,TGCAGCGTGACCCGGGACTCCCCCTATGAGCAGTTCTTC,CSVTRDSPYEQFF
TRBV9,many,13,NA,TRBJ1-1,TGTGCCAGCAGCGTAGAAGTGAACACTGAAGCTTTCTTT,CASSVEVNTEAFF
TRBV12-3/TRBV12-4,few,13,NA,TRBJ2-2,TGTGCCAGCAGTTTAGTGGAGGCCGGGGAGCTGTTTTTT,CASSLVEAGELFF
TRBV15,few,15,NA,TRBJ2-7,TGTGCCACCAGCCACCTGGACAGTGTTTCCTACGAGCAGTACTTC,CATSHLDSVSYEQYF
TRBV7-9,NA,15,NA,TRBJ2-5,TGTGCCAGCAGCCGAACGGGGGATCTCCTGGAGACCCAGTACTTC,CASSRTGDLLETQYF
TRBV6-1,many,15,TRBD1,TRBJ1-1,TGTGCCAGCACTCGAAGGGGGGACAGGGGGTCTGAAGCTTTCTTT,CASTRRGDRGSEAFF
TRBV4-2,many,16,TRBD1,TRBJ2-7,TGTGCCAGCAGCCCCCACCCCGAGACAGGGACCTACGAGCAGTACTTC,CASSPHPETGTYEQYF
TRBV20-1,NA,14,NA,TRBJ2-5,TGCAGTGCTAGTGGAACAGCGATCCAAGAGACCCAGTACTTC,CSASGTAIQETQYF
TRBV11-2,NA,15,TRBD2,TRBJ2-1,TGTGCCAGCAGCAAGGTAGCGGGAGCCTACAATGAGCAGTTCTTC,CASSKVAGAYNEQFF
TRBV5-1,NA,15,NA,TRBJ2-5,TGCGCCAGCAGCCAGGGACTGACGTACCAAGAGACCCAGTACTTC,CASSQGLTYQETQYF
TRBV4-3,few,17,TRBD1,TRBJ2-2,TGCGCCAGCAGCCAAGATGGGACAGGGGGATTCCCCGGGGAGCTGTTTTTT,CASSQDGTGGFPGELFF
TRBV6-2/TRBV6-3,NA,14,TRBD1,TRBJ2-3,TGTGCCAGCAAGAGACAGGGGGCGCGAGATACGCAGTATTTT,CASKRQGARDTQYF